This T cell receptor beta chain emerged from a study of blood T cell repertoires in COVID-19. About the study: Samples came from the United States, Italy and Spain, spanning acute and convalescent COVID-19.

Original data processing: Researchers report that nucleated cell counts were estimated from reference gene primer amplification. This table comes from immunoSEQ multiplex PCR, and its TCRdb copy is limited to in-frame clones, with some not included. V, J and clone size were drawn from that table, and D and trimming were deduced from the DNA. This sample has approximately 59,000 clones, with 80% to 85% found just once. The receptor was derived from an elderly man with acute or convalescent COVID-19. Sequenced material: peripheral blood.

CDR3 in amino acids: CASRGEGQGIEKLFF. For the CDR3, the DNA is TGTGCCAGCAGAGGGGAAGGACAGGGGATAGAAAAACTGTTTTTT. The chain uses TRBV14 and TRBJ1-4; the match to TRBD1 covers 9 bases. Germline values: CDR1 SGHDN, CDR2 FVKESK. Unmatched junction bases numbered 10, after V lost 6 bases and J lost 8 bases. CDR3 length: 15 amino acids. The whole variable domain, remainder taken from reference TRBV14 and TRBJ1-4, is EAGVTQFPSHSVIEKGQTVTLRCDPISGHDNLYWYRRVMGKEIKFLLHFVKESKQDESGMPNNRFLAERTGGTYSTLKVQPAELEDSGVYFCASRGEGQGIEKLFFGSGTQLSVL.